This T cell receptor beta chain stems from a study of T-cell reconstitution after alpha-beta-depleted transplantation in children. The CDR3 extends over 13 amino acids. V was cut by 7 bases and J by 1 base, with 8 bases left in between. From germline, CDR1 is SGHRS and CDR2 YFSETQ. This clonotype has a count of ten or more. A TCRbeta library incorporating unique molecular identifiers was prepared. TCRdb recomputed calls from the PCR reads with MiXCR, one row per CDR3 protein. Of over 70,000 distinct CDR3 sequences listed, 10% to 15% were seen once; the top ten hold 14%. The starting material was PBMCs from the stem cell graft donor, obtained from the stem cell graft. The gene calls are TRBV5-1 and TRBJ2-2; D is uncertain. This receptor was obtained from a human donor who donated a stem cell graft to a child with inherited bone marrow failure. The CDR3 sequence: CASRGGNTGELFF. The CDR3 DNA reads as TGCGCCAGCCGAGGCGGGAACACCGGGGAGCTGTTTTTT.